The 2 T cell receptor beta chains below were found in one sample sequenced in a study of radiation and T cells in renal cell carcinoma. Time point here: blood 4 weeks post-SBRT, at nephrectomy. Treatment denoted: 15 Gy SBRT to primary tumor, nephrectomy 4 weeks later. Generated by immunoSEQ multiplex PCR, the TCRdb table keeps only in-frame clones and is missing some. The data hold about 170,000 clones, with around 90% observed a single time. Specimen: blood, collected from a patient whose treatment included radiotherapy and nephrectomy. The receptors were sampled from a woman aged 45-65 years with renal cell carcinoma.

This sequence joins TRBV6-4 and TRBJ1-2; TRBD1 aligns across 12 bases. The ends lost 4 bases at V and 6 bases at J; junction bases unmatched: 9. The CDR3 is made up of 16 amino acids. Per germline, CDR1 MRHNA and CDR2 SNTAGT. The CDR3 region is CASSAQMGQGANGYTF. For the CDR3, the DNA is TGTGCCAGCAGTGCCCAGATGGGACAGGGGGCGAATGGCTACACCTTC.

This clone was found once. The V and J genes are TRBV7-9 and TRBJ2-3; no clear D. The length of the CDR3 is 16 residues. The V and J ends lost 3 bases and 0 bases respectively, with 13 bases between them. Looked up from germline, CDR1 is SEHNR and CDR2 is FQNEAQ (reference sequence). CDR3 residues: CASSFGATTSTDTQYF. In DNA form, the CDR3 reads TGTGCCAGCAGCTTTGGAGCAACTACTAGCACAGATACGCAGTATTTT.